This T cell receptor (beta chain) comes out of a study of blood T cell repertoires in COVID-19. Study-level information: The samples span acute and convalescent COVID-19 from the United States, Italy and Spain. The analysed material was cDNA or gDNA that came from T cells, B-cell-depleted T cells, or PBMCs.

Only a few counts were recorded for this clone. Within the sample, other DNA sequences also encode this same CDR3. Between the trimmed V and J ends, which lost 1 base and 4 bases, there was a span of 10 bases. This CDR3 has 14 amino acids. Germline-derived CDR1 and CDR2 are MNHNS and SASEGT. Authors' analysis steps: Reference gene primer amplification gave nucleated cell count estimates. The repertoire was sequenced with immunoSEQ multiplex PCR; TCRdb's copy has only in-frame clones and lacks some. V and J calls and clone size are given by that table; D and trimming were obtained from the DNA. The repertoire holds about 49,000 clones, roughly 83% seen once, with 10% to 15% in the top ten.

The receptor comes from a human donor in a cohort sampled during active COVID-19. The sequenced material came from peripheral blood. This chain connects TRBV6-1 to TRBJ1-2; D uncertain. CDR3 nucleotides: TGTGCCAGCAGTGAAGGACGGCAGGCCTATGGCTACACCTTC. Translated, it gives CASSEGRQAYGYTF.